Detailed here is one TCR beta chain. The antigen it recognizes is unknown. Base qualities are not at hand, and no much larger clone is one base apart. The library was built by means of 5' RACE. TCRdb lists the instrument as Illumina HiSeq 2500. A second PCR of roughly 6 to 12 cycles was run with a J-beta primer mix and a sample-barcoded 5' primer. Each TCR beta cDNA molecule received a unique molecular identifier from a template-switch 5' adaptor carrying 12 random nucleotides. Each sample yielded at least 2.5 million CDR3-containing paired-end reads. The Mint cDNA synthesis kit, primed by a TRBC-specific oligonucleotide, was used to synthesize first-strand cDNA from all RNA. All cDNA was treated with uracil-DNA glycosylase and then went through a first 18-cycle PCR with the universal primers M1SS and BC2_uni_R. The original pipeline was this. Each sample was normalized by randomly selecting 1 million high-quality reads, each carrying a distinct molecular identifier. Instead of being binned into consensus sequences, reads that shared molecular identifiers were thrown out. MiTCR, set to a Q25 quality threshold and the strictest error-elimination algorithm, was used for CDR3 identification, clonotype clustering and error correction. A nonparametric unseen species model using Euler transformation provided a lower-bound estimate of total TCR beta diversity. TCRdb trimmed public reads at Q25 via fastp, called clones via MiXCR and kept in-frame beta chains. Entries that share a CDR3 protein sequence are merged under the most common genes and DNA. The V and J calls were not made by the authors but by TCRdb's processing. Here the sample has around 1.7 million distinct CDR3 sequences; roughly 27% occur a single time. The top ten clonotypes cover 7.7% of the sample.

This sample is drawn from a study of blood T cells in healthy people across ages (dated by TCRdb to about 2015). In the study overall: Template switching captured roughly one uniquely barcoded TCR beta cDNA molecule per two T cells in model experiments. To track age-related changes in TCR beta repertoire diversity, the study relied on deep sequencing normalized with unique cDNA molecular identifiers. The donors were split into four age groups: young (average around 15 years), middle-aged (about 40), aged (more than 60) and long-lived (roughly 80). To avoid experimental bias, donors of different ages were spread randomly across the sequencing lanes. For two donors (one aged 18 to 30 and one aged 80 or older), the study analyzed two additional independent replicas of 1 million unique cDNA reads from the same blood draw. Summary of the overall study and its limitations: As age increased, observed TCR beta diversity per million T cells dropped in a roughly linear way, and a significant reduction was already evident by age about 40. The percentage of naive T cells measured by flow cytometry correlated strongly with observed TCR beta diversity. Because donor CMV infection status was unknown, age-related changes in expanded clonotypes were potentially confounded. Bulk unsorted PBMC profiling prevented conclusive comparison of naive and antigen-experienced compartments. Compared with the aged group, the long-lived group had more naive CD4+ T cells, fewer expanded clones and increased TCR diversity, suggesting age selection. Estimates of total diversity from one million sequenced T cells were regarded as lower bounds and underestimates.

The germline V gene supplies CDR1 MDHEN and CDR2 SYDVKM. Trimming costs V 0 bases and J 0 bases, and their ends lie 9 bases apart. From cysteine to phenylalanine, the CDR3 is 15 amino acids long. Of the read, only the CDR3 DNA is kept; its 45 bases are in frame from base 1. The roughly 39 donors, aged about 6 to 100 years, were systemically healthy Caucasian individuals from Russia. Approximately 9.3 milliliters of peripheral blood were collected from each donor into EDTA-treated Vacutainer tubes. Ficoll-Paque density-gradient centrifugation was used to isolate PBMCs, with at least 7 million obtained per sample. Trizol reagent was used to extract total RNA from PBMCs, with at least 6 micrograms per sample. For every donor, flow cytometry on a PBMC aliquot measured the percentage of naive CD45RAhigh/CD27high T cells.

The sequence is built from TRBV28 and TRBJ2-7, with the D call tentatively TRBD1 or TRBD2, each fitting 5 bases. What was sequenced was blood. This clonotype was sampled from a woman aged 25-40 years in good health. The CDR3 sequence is CASSLWPGSSYEQYF. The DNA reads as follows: TGTGCCAGCAGTTTATGGCCAGGGAGCTCCTACGAGCAGTACTTC.